This TCR beta chain was recovered during a study of identical twins. Points from the study as a whole: Memory repertoires lacked the insertion deficit that abundant cord blood beta clonotypes showed.

The V segment lost 4 bases and the J segment 1 base; nucleotides outside the gene matches: 7. CDR3 length: 15 residues. Germline V gene lookup returns CDR1 SGHRS and CDR2 YFSETQ. For this clonotype: Its matching antigen is unknown.

TCRdb used MiXCR to reprocess the 5' RACE reads, holding one entry per CDR3 protein. The repertoire holds 240,000 or so distinct CDR3 sequences, with roughly a tenth as singletons. V usage is TRBV5-1 and J usage is TRBJ1-1, with TRBD1 identical over 7 bases. The sample consisted of memory T cells sorted from blood. This sequence originates from a man over 45 in good health. The CDR3: CASSNQGVGNTEAFF. In DNA form, the CDR3 reads TGCGCCAGCAGCAACCAGGGGGTTGGGAACACTGAAGCTTTCTTT.